These 9 T cell receptor beta chains were sequenced from one sample in a study of T cell responses to AZD1222 COVID-19 vaccine. Assay: immunoSEQ multiplex PCR; the TCRdb copy retains only in-frame clones and omits some. The data show 110,000 or so clones, about 86% seen once. The sequencing here drew on peripheral blood, taken 28 days after the second AZD1222 dose. The receptors stem from an adult who received the AZD1222 COVID-19 vaccine.

This clone qualifies as medium-sized. The V gene is TRBV27, the J gene TRBJ2-7; the match to TRBD2 covers 7 bases. The CDR3 is 13 amino acids. The germline V gene has CDR1 MNHEY and CDR2 SMNVEV (reference sequence). V was clipped by 4 bases and J by 2 bases; unmatched bases: 2. As DNA, the CDR3 is TGTGCCAGCAGTTCTAGCGGAACCTACGAGCAGTACTTC. Translating gives CASSSSGTYEQYF.

J is TRBJ1-5 and V is TRBV27; 8 bases are a match to TRBD1. This CDR3 comprises 15 residues. The V gene end was trimmed by 2 bases and the J gene end by 6 bases; junction bases not matched to a gene: 6. Germline assignment: CDR1 MNHEY and CDR2 SMNVEV (reference sequence). The CDR3 loop reads CASSLGQGFRQPQHF. CDR3 DNA: TGTGCCAGCAGTTTAGGACAGGGTTTTCGTCAGCCCCAGCATTTT.

J is TRBJ1-2 and V is TRBV11-1; 9 positions match TRBD1. The CDR3 has 15 residues. V lost 5 bases to trimming and J lost 3 bases; unmatched junction nucleotides: 7. Germline values: CDR1 SGHAT, CDR2 FQDESV (reference sequence). DNA of the CDR3: TGTGCCAGCAGCCCAGACAGGGGGGGAGACTATGGCTACACCTTC. Encoded protein: CASSPDRGGDYGYTF.

The chain couples TRBV18 to TRBJ1-1; D may be TRBD1 (5 bases). CDR1 is KGHSH, CDR2 LQKENI, per germline. CDR3 length: 14 amino acids. Trimming left V 3 bases short and J 4 bases short, with 12 bases between. In nucleotides, the CDR3 is TGTGCCAGCTCACCGACAGCTTGGGGCACTGAAGCTTTCTTT. Translation: CASSPTAWGTEAFF.

The chain combines TRBV30 with TRBJ1-2, with D possibly TRBD1 on 5 matching bases. Germline assignment: CDR1 GTSNPN and CDR2 SVGIG (reference sequence). The ends were cut back, 3 bases at V and 8 bases at J, with 19 bases in the middle. The CDR3 is 14 residues long. The CDR3: CAWSPGPARGGYTF. The DNA of the CDR3 is TGTGCCTGGAGCCCGGGGCCGGCCCGAGGGGGCTACACCTTC.

V usage is TRBV30 and J usage is TRBJ1-4; TRBD1 might be the D (5 bases). CDR3 size: 13 residues. Per the germline V gene, CDR1 is GTSNPN and CDR2 is SVGIG (reference sequence). V was cut by 0 bases and J by 5 bases, with 7 bases left in between. The CDR3 nucleotides read TGTGCCTGGAGTGTGACAGAAAATGAAAAACTGTTTTTT. It codes for CAWSVTENEKLFF. The variable domain in full, with the rest retrieved from reference TRBV30 and TRBJ1-4, is SQTIHQWPATLVQPVGSPLSLECTVEGTSNPNLYWYRQAAGRGLQLLFYSVGIGQISSEVPQNLSASRPQDRQFILSSKKLLLSDSGFYLCAWSVTENEKLFFGSGTQLSVL.

J is TRBJ1-6 and V is TRBV19, with D unclear. The CDR3 has 13 residues. V lost 7 bases to trimming and J lost 5 bases, with 9 bases between them. The germline V gene has CDR1 LNHDA and CDR2 SQIVND (reference sequence). CDR3 loop: CASKTGNNSPLHF. CDR3 in DNA: TGTGCCAGTAAGACGGGGAATAATTCACCCCTCCACTTT.

The chain is built from TRBV5-1 and TRBJ2-3; TRBD1 or TRBD2 may be the D gene (6 bases each). Germline V gene sequence: CDR1 SGHRS, CDR2 YFSETQ. The CDR3 contains 17 residues. V lost 3 bases and J lost 0, with 17 bases in between. CDR3 protein: CASSSMAGTTSTDTQYF. In DNA form, the CDR3 reads TGCGCCAGCAGCTCTATGGCGGGGACAACAAGCACAGATACGCAGTATTTT.

The DNA of the CDR3 is TGTGCCAGCACCTCCAGGGGAGGTACGCAGTATTTT. Translating it yields CASTSRGGTQYF. The genes are TRBV2 and TRBJ2-3, with D tentatively TRBD1 or TRBD2 (6 bases each). Germline CDR1 and CDR2: SNHLY and FYNNEI. This CDR3 has 12 amino acids. The germline V and J ends were trimmed by 7 bases and 8 bases, with 13 bases remaining between them.